One sample yielded the 3 T cell receptor beta chains listed below, sequenced in a study of Graves' ophthalmopathy and Graves' hyperthyroidism. Amplification targeted the TCR beta CDR3 regions, with RNA transcripts as the source material. Second-round multiplex PCR came after a first-round RT-PCR that employed HTBI primers. Each CDR3 protein gets one entry after TCRdb re-called the multiplex PCR reads with MiXCR. The sample lists about 160,000 distinct CDR3 sequences, just under 40% occurring once. Material for sequencing was peripheral blood. These receptors all come from a man aged 25 to 45 with Graves' ophthalmopathy.

This clonotype was detected only once. The genes are TRBV24-1 and TRBJ1-2; D possibly corresponds to TRBD1 (5 bases). The CDR3 runs 15 residues. CDR1 KGHDR and CDR2 SFDVKD come from the germline V gene. Trimming took 5 bases from V and 0 from J, leaving 12 bases between them. The CDR3 coding sequence is TGTGCCACCAGTGGAGGCACAGGAACTAACTATGGCTACACCTTC. Protein product: CATSGGTGTNYGYTF.

This chain uses TRBV24-1 with TRBJ1-5, with D perhaps matching TRBD1 (5 bases). CDR3 length: 12 amino acids. The V gene's germline CDR1 is KGHDR and CDR2 SFDVKD. V lost 11 bases to trimming and J lost 3 bases, with 10 bases between them. The CDR3, as DNA: TGTGCCATTGCGGGACCCAATCAGCCCCAGCATTTT. It codes for CAIAGPNQPQHF.

The genes are TRBV12-5 and TRBJ1-1, with D hard to call. CDR3 length: 16 residues. Germline CDR1 LGHNT, CDR2 FRNRAP. Trimming removed 2 bases at V and 3 bases at J, with 16 bases between. The CDR3 bases are TGTGCTAGTGGTTTGATCCGTGGGGTGACGGACACTGAAGCTTTCTTT. Protein product: CASGLIRGVTDTEAFF.